A selection of T cell receptor beta chains follows, all from one sample in a study of blood T cell repertoires in COVID-19. Clones were sequenced by immunoSEQ multiplex PCR, and TCRdb holds only the in-frame ones, with some missing. The sample has approximately 270,000 clones; roughly 80% are singletons. Sequencing was performed on peripheral blood. Receptors originate from a man older than 75 with acute or convalescent COVID-19. CDR3s include the opening cysteine and the closing phenylalanine or tryptophan. The D gene is left open where the match is weak. A row's size may be missing; if present it is once, few, many or a size class.

J gene: TRBJ1-4; D gene: TRBD1; clone size: few; V gene: TRBV5-4; CDR3 protein: CASSLSGQGILTNEKLFF; CDR3 DNA: TGTGCCAGCAGCTTATCGGGACAGGGGATCTTAACTAATGAAAAACTGTTTTTT
J gene: TRBJ1-2; D gene: .; clone size: .; V gene: TRBV6-5; CDR3 protein: CASIITAGGNGYTF; CDR3 DNA: TGTGCCAGCATCATAACAGCGGGGGGCAATGGCTACACCTTC
J gene: TRBJ2-3; D gene: TRBD2; clone size: .; V gene: TRBV6-6; CDR3 protein: CASSSGTSGNTDTQYF; CDR3 DNA: TGTGCCAGCAGTTCCGGGACTAGCGGGAACACAGATACGCAGTATTTT
J gene: TRBJ2-4; D gene: .; clone size: .; V gene: TRBV6-2/TRBV6-3; CDR3 protein: CASSYSIGRKNIQYF; CDR3 DNA: TGTGCCAGCAGTTACTCGATCGGCAGGAAAAACATTCAGTACTTC
J gene: TRBJ2-2; D gene: TRBD1; clone size: .; V gene: TRBV18; CDR3 protein: CASSPGTGFGELFF; CDR3 DNA: TGTGCCAGCTCACCGGGGACAGGGTTCGGGGAGCTGTTTTTT
J gene: TRBJ1-4; D gene: TRBD1; clone size: .; V gene: TRBV6-1; CDR3 protein: CASSEYRGVGEKLFF; CDR3 DNA: TGTGCCAGCAGTGAATACAGGGGAGTCGGTGAAAAACTGTTTTTT
J gene: TRBJ1-4; D gene: .; clone size: .; V gene: TRBV2; CDR3 protein: CASRRESRHGEKLFF; CDR3 DNA: TGTGCCAGCAGGCGGGAGTCCCGGCACGGTGAAAAACTGTTTTTT
J gene: TRBJ1-4; D gene: TRBD1; clone size: .; V gene: TRBV5-8; CDR3 protein: CASSLSRGTGVNEKLFF; CDR3 DNA: TGTGCCAGCAGCTTGAGTCGCGGGACAGGGGTTAATGAAAAACTGTTTTTT
J gene: TRBJ2-3; D gene: .; clone size: once; V gene: TRBV27; CDR3 protein: CASSMRDSTDTQYF; CDR3 DNA: TGTGCCAGCAGTATGCGGGACAGCACAGATACGCAGTATTTT
J gene: TRBJ2-4; D gene: .; clone size: .; V gene: TRBV7-9; CDR3 protein: CASSERPQGHVAKNIQYF; CDR3 DNA: TGTGCCAGCAGTGAGAGGCCGCAGGGACATGTAGCCAAAAACATTCAGTACTTC
J gene: TRBJ2-1; D gene: TRBD2; clone size: .; V gene: TRBV3-1/TRBV3-2; CDR3 protein: CASSQVYAGGPGEQFF; CDR3 DNA: TGTGCCAGCAGCCAAGTTTACGCGGGAGGGCCCGGTGAGCAGTTCTTC
J gene: TRBJ1-2; D gene: TRBD1; clone size: once; V gene: TRBV7-9; CDR3 protein: CASSLNRGQGDYGYTF; CDR3 DNA: TGTGCCAGCAGCTTAAACAGGGGGCAAGGAGACTATGGCTACACCTTC
J gene: TRBJ1-6; D gene: TRBD1; clone size: .; V gene: TRBV6-6; CDR3 protein: CASGPQGRTPLHF; CDR3 DNA: TGTGCCAGCGGACCACAGGGGAGAACACCCCTCCACTTT
J gene: TRBJ2-2; D gene: .; clone size: .; V gene: TRBV11-2; CDR3 protein: CASSLVGQGQNGELFF; CDR3 DNA: TGTGCCAGCAGCTTAGTCGGGCAGGGGCAGAACGGGGAGCTGTTTTTT
J gene: TRBJ2-6; D gene: TRBD1; clone size: .; V gene: TRBV5-1; CDR3 protein: CASSRPQGTQMNTGANVLTF; CDR3 DNA: TGCGCCAGCAGCAGACCACAGGGGACCCAAATGAATACTGGGGCCAACGTCCTGACTTTC
J gene: TRBJ2-7; D gene: TRBD2; clone size: .; V gene: TRBV18; CDR3 protein: CASSPSHIPRTSSYEQYF; CDR3 DNA: TGTGCCAGCTCACCGAGCCATATACCCCGGACTAGCTCCTACGAGCAGTACTTC
J gene: TRBJ1-2; D gene: TRBD1; clone size: few; V gene: TRBV6-5; CDR3 protein: CASSSSYTGGVTGYTF; CDR3 DNA: TGTGCCAGCAGTTCTTCCTATACAGGGGGTGTAACAGGCTACACCTTC
J gene: TRBJ2-2; D gene: TRBD2; clone size: .; V gene: TRBV2; CDR3 protein: CASSEEDSGGTGELFF; CDR3 DNA: TGTGCCAGCAGTGAAGAGGATAGCGGGGGTACCGGGGAGCTGTTTTTT
J gene: TRBJ2-3; D gene: .; clone size: .; V gene: TRBV19; CDR3 protein: CASSIWVRNTDTQYF; CDR3 DNA: TGTGCCAGTAGTATTTGGGTCAGGAACACAGATACGCAGTATTTT
J gene: TRBJ1-2; D gene: .; clone size: .; V gene: TRBV30; CDR3 protein: CAWSVPFRDTAYTF; CDR3 DNA: TGTGCCTGGAGTGTACCATTCCGGGACACAGCCTACACCTTC
J gene: TRBJ2-3; D gene: TRBD1; clone size: few; V gene: TRBV14; CDR3 protein: CASSLLRGTDTQYF; CDR3 DNA: TGTGCCAGCAGCCTGCTCAGGGGGACAGATACGCAGTATTTT
J gene: TRBJ1-2; D gene: TRBD1; clone size: .; V gene: TRBV7-9; CDR3 protein: CASSPYGQGVTGYTF; CDR3 DNA: TGTGCCAGCAGCCCCTACGGACAGGGCGTTACAGGCTACACCTTC
J gene: TRBJ1-3; D gene: TRBD1; clone size: .; V gene: TRBV19; CDR3 protein: CASTPVGQLSGNTIYF; CDR3 DNA: TGTGCCAGTACCCCCGTGGGACAGCTCTCTGGAAACACCATATATTTT
J gene: TRBJ1-2; D gene: .; clone size: .; V gene: TRBV2; CDR3 protein: CASSIQRGGYTF; CDR3 DNA: TGTGCCAGCAGTATTCAAAGGGGTGGCTACACCTTC
J gene: TRBJ1-4; D gene: .; clone size: .; V gene: TRBV29-1; CDR3 protein: CSVKRWANEKLFF; CDR3 DNA: TGCAGCGTTAAGAGGTGGGCTAATGAAAAACTGTTTTTT
J gene: TRBJ2-1; D gene: TRBD2; clone size: .; V gene: TRBV7-9; CDR3 protein: CASSPRLAGETYNEQFF; CDR3 DNA: TGTGCCAGCAGCCCAAGACTAGCGGGAGAAACCTACAATGAGCAGTTCTTC
J gene: TRBJ1-2; D gene: TRBD1; clone size: .; V gene: TRBV24-1; CDR3 protein: CATSDLGDRAGYTF; CDR3 DNA: TGTGCCACCAGTGACCTGGGAGACAGGGCTGGCTACACCTTC
J gene: TRBJ2-5; D gene: .; clone size: .; V gene: TRBV12-2; CDR3 protein: CASRLRTSVGQETQYF; CDR3 DNA: TGTGCAAGTCGCTTACGTACTAGCGTGGGTCAAGAGACCCAGTACTTC
J gene: TRBJ1-2; D gene: .; clone size: .; V gene: TRBV10-3; CDR3 protein: CAISGDSYGYTF; CDR3 DNA: TGTGCCATCAGCGGTGACTCCTATGGCTACACCTTC
J gene: TRBJ1-2; D gene: .; clone size: once; V gene: TRBV5-6; CDR3 protein: CASSLYVQTNYGYTF; CDR3 DNA: TGTGCCAGCAGCTTGTATGTACAGACTAACTATGGCTACACCTTC
J gene: TRBJ2-7; D gene: TRBD2; clone size: .; V gene: TRBV19; CDR3 protein: CASSRKPGTSAYEQYF; CDR3 DNA: TGTGCCAGTAGTAGAAAACCCGGGACTAGCGCCTACGAGCAGTACTTC
J gene: TRBJ2-7; D gene: .; clone size: .; V gene: TRBV5-1; CDR3 protein: CASSELGREQYF; CDR3 DNA: TGCGCCAGCAGCGAACTAGGTCGCGAGCAGTACTTC
J gene: TRBJ2-7; D gene: .; clone size: few; V gene: TRBV28; CDR3 protein: CASMGGFSYEQYF; CDR3 DNA: TGTGCCAGCATGGGAGGATTCTCCTACGAGCAGTACTTC
J gene: TRBJ2-3; D gene: .; clone size: once; V gene: TRBV6-5; CDR3 protein: CASSYSKYRGGDTQYF; CDR3 DNA: TGTGCCAGCAGTTACTCGAAGTACAGGGGAGGTGATACGCAGTATTTT
J gene: TRBJ2-1; D gene: TRBD1; clone size: .; V gene: TRBV27; CDR3 protein: CASTRQGYNEQFF; CDR3 DNA: TGTGCCAGCACCCGACAGGGATACAATGAGCAGTTCTTC
J gene: TRBJ2-5; D gene: TRBD1; clone size: .; V gene: TRBV13; CDR3 protein: CASSRLDRGQETQYF; CDR3 DNA: TGTGCCAGCAGCCGACTAGACAGGGGGCAAGAGACCCAGTACTTC
J gene: TRBJ2-5; D gene: .; clone size: .; V gene: TRBV2; CDR3 protein: CASSTHRDQETQYF; CDR3 DNA: TGTGCCAGCAGTACCCACAGGGACCAAGAGACCCAGTACTTC
J gene: TRBJ1-5; D gene: TRBD1; clone size: .; V gene: TRBV7-3; CDR3 protein: CASSPDRDQPQHF; CDR3 DNA: TGTGCCAGCAGCCCGGACAGGGATCAGCCCCAGCATTTT
J gene: TRBJ1-2; D gene: .; clone size: .; V gene: TRBV11-2; CDR3 protein: CASSIGVGVDYGYTF; CDR3 DNA: TGTGCCAGCAGCATAGGGGTCGGGGTGGACTATGGCTACACCTTC
J gene: TRBJ1-2; D gene: .; clone size: once; V gene: TRBV10-3; CDR3 protein: CAISVSGIAGYTF; CDR3 DNA: TGTGCCATCAGTGTATCAGGGATAGCTGGCTACACCTTC
J gene: TRBJ1-3; D gene: .; clone size: .; V gene: TRBV7-9; CDR3 protein: CASSDGQPLSGNTIYF; CDR3 DNA: TGTGCCAGCAGCGACGGACAGCCCCTCTCTGGAAACACCATATATTTT
J gene: TRBJ1-2; D gene: .; clone size: .; V gene: TRBV12-3/TRBV12-4; CDR3 protein: CASSHKRGAGYTF; CDR3 DNA: TGTGCCAGCAGCCATAAACGGGGGGCAGGCTACACCTTC
J gene: TRBJ2-4; D gene: .; clone size: .; V gene: TRBV2; CDR3 protein: CASSAPLQGNIQYF; CDR3 DNA: TGTGCCAGCAGCGCTCCTTTGCAGGGAAACATTCAGTACTTC
J gene: TRBJ1-2; D gene: .; clone size: once; V gene: TRBV30; CDR3 protein: CAWSPGHLRHGYTF; CDR3 DNA: TGTGCCTGGAGTCCCGGACACCTCAGGCATGGCTACACCTTC
J gene: TRBJ1-5; D gene: .; clone size: once; V gene: TRBV6-2/TRBV6-3; CDR3 protein: CASSYSSQGGNQPQHF; CDR3 DNA: TGTGCCAGCAGTTACTCGTCGCAGGGCGGCAATCAGCCCCAGCATTTT
J gene: TRBJ1-4; D gene: TRBD1; clone size: .; V gene: TRBV19; CDR3 protein: CASSPRIQGVGEKLFF; CDR3 DNA: TGTGCCAGTAGTCCCCGGATTCAGGGGGTAGGTGAAAAACTGTTTTTT
J gene: TRBJ2-5; D gene: .; clone size: .; V gene: TRBV7-3; CDR3 protein: CASSIDYQETQYF; CDR3 DNA: TGTGCCAGCAGCATTGACTATCAAGAGACCCAGTACTTC
J gene: TRBJ1-1; D gene: .; clone size: .; V gene: TRBV3-1/TRBV3-2; CDR3 protein: CASSPAGQGAFF; CDR3 DNA: TGTGCCAGCAGCCCCGCCGGGCAGGGAGCTTTCTTT
J gene: TRBJ1-5; D gene: TRBD1; clone size: once; V gene: TRBV19; CDR3 protein: CASSITGTGAPQHF; CDR3 DNA: TGTGCCAGTAGTATTACCGGGACAGGGGCTCCCCAGCATTTT
J gene: TRBJ2-1; D gene: TRBD2; clone size: .; V gene: TRBV11-2; CDR3 protein: CASSWQRTSDEQFF; CDR3 DNA: TGTGCCAGCAGCTGGCAAAGGACTAGCGATGAGCAGTTCTTC
J gene: TRBJ1-6; D gene: TRBD1; clone size: .; V gene: TRBV6-5; CDR3 protein: CASSSRQGSRSPLHF; CDR3 DNA: TGTGCCAGCAGTTCCCGACAGGGTTCCCGGTCACCCCTCCACTTT
J gene: TRBJ2-3; D gene: .; clone size: .; V gene: TRBV5-1; CDR3 protein: CASSSDTGTDTQYF; CDR3 DNA: TGCGCCAGCAGCTCAGACACGGGCACAGATACGCAGTATTTT
J gene: TRBJ1-4; D gene: .; clone size: .; V gene: TRBV5-1; CDR3 protein: CASSLAGTNEKLFF; CDR3 DNA: TGCGCCAGCAGCTTGGCAGGGACTAATGAAAAACTGTTTTTT
J gene: TRBJ1-2; D gene: .; clone size: few; V gene: TRBV28; CDR3 protein: CASRSGEYNYGYTF; CDR3 DNA: TGTGCCAGCAGGTCAGGGGAATATAACTATGGCTACACCTTC
J gene: TRBJ2-1; D gene: .; clone size: few; V gene: TRBV11-3; CDR3 protein: CASSPGYSSYNEQFF; CDR3 DNA: TGTGCCAGCAGCCCAGGGTACAGCTCCTACAATGAGCAGTTCTTC
J gene: TRBJ2-1; D gene: TRBD2; clone size: .; V gene: TRBV11-3; CDR3 protein: CASSLGQGTSGSFYNEQFF; CDR3 DNA: TGTGCCAGCAGCTTAGGTCAGGGAACTAGCGGGAGTTTCTACAATGAGCAGTTCTTC
J gene: TRBJ1-2; D gene: TRBD1; clone size: .; V gene: TRBV6-5; CDR3 protein: CASSLIGTGEFGYTF; CDR3 DNA: TGTGCCAGCAGTCTAATCGGGACAGGGGAATTTGGCTACACCTTC
J gene: TRBJ2-1; D gene: TRBD1; clone size: once; V gene: TRBV25-1; CDR3 protein: CASGDPTGKPLNEQFF; CDR3 DNA: TGTGCCAGCGGGGACCCGACAGGGAAACCCTTAAATGAGCAGTTCTTC
J gene: TRBJ1-3; D gene: .; clone size: .; V gene: TRBV9; CDR3 protein: CASSQDSSGNTIYF; CDR3 DNA: TGTGCCAGCAGCCAAGACAGCTCTGGAAACACCATATATTTT
J gene: TRBJ1-1; D gene: .; clone size: once; V gene: TRBV7-2; CDR3 protein: CASSPWGGGTEAFF; CDR3 DNA: TGTGCCAGCAGCCCTTGGGGGGGCGGGACTGAAGCTTTCTTT